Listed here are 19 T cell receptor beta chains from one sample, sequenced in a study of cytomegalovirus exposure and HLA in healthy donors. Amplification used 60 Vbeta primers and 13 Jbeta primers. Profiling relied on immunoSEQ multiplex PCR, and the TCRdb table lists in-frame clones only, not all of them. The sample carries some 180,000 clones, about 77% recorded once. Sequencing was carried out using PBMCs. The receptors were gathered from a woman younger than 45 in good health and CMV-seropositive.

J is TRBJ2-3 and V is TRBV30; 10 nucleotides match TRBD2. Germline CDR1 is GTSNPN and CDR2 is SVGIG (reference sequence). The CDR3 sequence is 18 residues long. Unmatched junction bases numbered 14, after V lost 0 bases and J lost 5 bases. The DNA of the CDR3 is TGTGCCTGGAGTGTACTAGTTAGAGCGGGGGGGCCGGTAGATACGCAGTATTTT. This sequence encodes CAWSVLVRAGGPVDTQYF.

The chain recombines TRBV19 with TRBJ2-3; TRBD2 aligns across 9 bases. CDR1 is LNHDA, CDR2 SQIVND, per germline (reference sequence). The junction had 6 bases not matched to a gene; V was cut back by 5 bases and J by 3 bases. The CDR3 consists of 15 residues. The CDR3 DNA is TGTGCCAGTAGTGTTAGCGGGGGCTTTACAGATACGCAGTATTTT. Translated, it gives CASSVSGGFTDTQYF.

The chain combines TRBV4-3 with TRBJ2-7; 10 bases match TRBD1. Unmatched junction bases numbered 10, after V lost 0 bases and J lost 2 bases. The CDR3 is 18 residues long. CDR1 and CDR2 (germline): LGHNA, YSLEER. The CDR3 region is CASSQDLLDGTGAYEQYF. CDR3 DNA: TGCGCCAGCAGCCAAGACCTTTTAGATGGGACAGGGGCCTACGAGCAGTACTTC.

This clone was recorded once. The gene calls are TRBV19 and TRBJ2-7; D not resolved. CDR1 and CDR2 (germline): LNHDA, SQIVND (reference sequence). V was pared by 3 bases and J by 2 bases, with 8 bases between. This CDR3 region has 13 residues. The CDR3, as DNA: TGTGCCAGTAGTATCTCAGGCGCCTACGAGCAGTACTTC. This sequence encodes CASSISGAYEQYF.

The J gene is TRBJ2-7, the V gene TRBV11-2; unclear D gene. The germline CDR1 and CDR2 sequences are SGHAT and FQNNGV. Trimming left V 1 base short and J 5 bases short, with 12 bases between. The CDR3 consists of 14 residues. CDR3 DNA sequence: TGTGCCAGCAGCTTAGGGTCCTCAGATAACGAGCAGTACTTC. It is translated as CASSLGSSDNEQYF.

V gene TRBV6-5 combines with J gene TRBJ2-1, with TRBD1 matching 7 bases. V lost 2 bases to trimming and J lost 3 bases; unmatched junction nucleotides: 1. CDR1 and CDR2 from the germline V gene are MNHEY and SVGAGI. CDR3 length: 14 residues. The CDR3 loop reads CASSYRDSYNEQFF. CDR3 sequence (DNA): TGTGCCAGCAGTTACCGGGACAGCTACAATGAGCAGTTCTTC.

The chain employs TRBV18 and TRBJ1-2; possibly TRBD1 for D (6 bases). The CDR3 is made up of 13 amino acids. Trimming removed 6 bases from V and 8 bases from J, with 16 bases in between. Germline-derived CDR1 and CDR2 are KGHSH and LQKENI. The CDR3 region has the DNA TGTGCCAGCTCCCAGACAGGTTCGGAGGGCTACACCTTC. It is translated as CASSQTGSEGYTF.

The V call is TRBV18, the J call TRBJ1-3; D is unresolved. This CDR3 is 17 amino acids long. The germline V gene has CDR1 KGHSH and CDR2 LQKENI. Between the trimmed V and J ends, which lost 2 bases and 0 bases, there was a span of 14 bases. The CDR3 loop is CASSPVSAGLSGNTIYF. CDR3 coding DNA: TGTGCCAGCTCACCAGTTTCGGCAGGACTCTCTGGAAACACCATATATTTT. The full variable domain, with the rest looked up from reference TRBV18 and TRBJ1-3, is NAGVMQNPRHLVRRRGQEARLRCSPMKGHSHVYWYRQLPEEGLKFMVYLQKENIIDESGMPKERFSAEFPKEGPSILRIQQVVRGDSAAYFCASSPVSAGLSGNTIYFGEGSWLTVV.

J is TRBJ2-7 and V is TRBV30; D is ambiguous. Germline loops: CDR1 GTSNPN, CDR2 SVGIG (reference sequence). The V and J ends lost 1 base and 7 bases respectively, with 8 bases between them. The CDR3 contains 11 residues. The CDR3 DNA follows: TGTGCCTGGAGTGGAGGCGCTGAGCAGTACTTC. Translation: CAWSGGAEQYF.

CDR3 protein: CASSEWLAGSDTQYF. The CDR3 DNA follows: TGTGCCAGCAGTGAATGGCTAGCGGGGTCAGATACGCAGTATTTT. The rearrangement links TRBV2 to TRBJ2-3, with 9 bases that match TRBD2. V lost 2 bases and J lost 4; bases outside the gene matches: 4. CDR3 length: 15 residues. Germline loops: CDR1 SNHLY, CDR2 FYNNEI.

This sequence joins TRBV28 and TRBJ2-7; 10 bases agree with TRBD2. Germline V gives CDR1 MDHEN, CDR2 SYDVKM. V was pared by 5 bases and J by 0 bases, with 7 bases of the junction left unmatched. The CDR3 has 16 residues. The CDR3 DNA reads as TGTGCCAGCAGTCCTTGGACTAGCGGTAGCTCCTACGAGCAGTACTTC. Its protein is CASSPWTSGSSYEQYF.

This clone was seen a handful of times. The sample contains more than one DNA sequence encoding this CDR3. The CDR3 DNA sequence: TGCGCCAGCTCCCTCAGAGGTCCATCTAAGGTCCTTACCTACGAGCAGTACTTC. This translates into CASSLRGPSKVLTYEQYF. The chain carries TRBV5-1 and TRBJ2-7; D ambiguous. Germline V lookup: CDR1 SGHRS, CDR2 YFSETQ. The CDR3 is made up of 18 amino acids. Trimming took 7 bases from V and 2 from J, leaving 28 bases between them.

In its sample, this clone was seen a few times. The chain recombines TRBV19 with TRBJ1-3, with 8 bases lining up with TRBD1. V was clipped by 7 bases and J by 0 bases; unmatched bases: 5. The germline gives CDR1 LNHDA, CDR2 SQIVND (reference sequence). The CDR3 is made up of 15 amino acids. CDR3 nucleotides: TGTGCCAGTATCCATACAGGGGGCTCTGGAAACACCATATATTTT. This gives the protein CASIHTGGSGNTIYF.

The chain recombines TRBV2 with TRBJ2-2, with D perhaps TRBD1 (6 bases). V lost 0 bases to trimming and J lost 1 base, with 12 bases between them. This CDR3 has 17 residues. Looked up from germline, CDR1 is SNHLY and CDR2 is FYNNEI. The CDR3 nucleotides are TGTGCCAGCAGTGAAGCGGTGGGACACGGGAACACCGGGGAGCTGTTTTTT. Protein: CASSEAVGHGNTGELFF.

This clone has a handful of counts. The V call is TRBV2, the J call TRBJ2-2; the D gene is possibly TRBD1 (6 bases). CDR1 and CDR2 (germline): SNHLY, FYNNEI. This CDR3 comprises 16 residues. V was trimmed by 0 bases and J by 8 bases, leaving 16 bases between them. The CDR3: CASSEALGQLAGELFF. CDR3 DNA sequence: TGTGCCAGCAGTGAAGCCTTAGGACAGCTGGCGGGGGAGCTGTTTTTT.

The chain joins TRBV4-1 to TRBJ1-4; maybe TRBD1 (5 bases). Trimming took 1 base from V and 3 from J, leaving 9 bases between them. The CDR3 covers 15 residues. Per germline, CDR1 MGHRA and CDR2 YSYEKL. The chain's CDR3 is CASSQAGSPNEKLFF. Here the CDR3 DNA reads TGCGCCAGCAGCCAAGCAGGGTCTCCTAATGAAAAACTGTTTTTT.

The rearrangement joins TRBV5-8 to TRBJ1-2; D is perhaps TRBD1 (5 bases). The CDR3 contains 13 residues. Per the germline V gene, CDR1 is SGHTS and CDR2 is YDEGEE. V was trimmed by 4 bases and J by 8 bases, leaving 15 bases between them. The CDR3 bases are TGTGCCAGCAGCACTGCAAGGGGATTCGGCTACACCTTC. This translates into CASSTARGFGYTF.

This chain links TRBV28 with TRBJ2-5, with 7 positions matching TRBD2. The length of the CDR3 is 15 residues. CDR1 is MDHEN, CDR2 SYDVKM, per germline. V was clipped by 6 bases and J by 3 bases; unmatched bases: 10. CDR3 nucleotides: TGTGCCAGCAGGGGGTCCTCTAGCGGTGAAGAGACCCAGTACTTC. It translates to CASRGSSSGEETQYF.

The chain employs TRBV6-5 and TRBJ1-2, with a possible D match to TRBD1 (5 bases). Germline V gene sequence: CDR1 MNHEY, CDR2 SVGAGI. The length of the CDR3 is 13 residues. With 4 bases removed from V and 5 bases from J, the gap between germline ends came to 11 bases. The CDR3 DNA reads TGTGCCAGCAGTTTAGGGGTGTTATATGGCTACACCTTC. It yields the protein CASSLGVLYGYTF.